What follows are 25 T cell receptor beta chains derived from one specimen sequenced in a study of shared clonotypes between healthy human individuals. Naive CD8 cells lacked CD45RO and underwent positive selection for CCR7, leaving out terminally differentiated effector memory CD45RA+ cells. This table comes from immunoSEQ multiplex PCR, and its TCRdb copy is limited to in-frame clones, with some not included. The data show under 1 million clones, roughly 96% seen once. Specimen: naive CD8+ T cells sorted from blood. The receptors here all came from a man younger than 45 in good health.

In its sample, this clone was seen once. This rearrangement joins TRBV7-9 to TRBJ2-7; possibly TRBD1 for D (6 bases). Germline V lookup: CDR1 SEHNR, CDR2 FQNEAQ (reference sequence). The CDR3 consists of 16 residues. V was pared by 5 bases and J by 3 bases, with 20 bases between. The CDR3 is CASSTRMGQTFYEQYF. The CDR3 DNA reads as TGTGCCAGCAGCACCCGTATGGGACAAACTTTCTACGAGCAGTACTTC.

CDR3 region: CASSPVGASGSSYEQYF. DNA of the CDR3: TGTGCCAGCAGCCCAGTCGGGGCTAGCGGAAGCTCCTACGAGCAGTACTTC. The J gene is TRBJ2-7, the V gene TRBV7-8; TRBD2 agrees at 7 bases. The V and J ends lost 5 bases and 0 bases, in that order; junction bases with no gene match: 13. Per the germline V gene, CDR1 is SGHVS and CDR2 is FQNEAQ. The CDR3 runs 17 residues.

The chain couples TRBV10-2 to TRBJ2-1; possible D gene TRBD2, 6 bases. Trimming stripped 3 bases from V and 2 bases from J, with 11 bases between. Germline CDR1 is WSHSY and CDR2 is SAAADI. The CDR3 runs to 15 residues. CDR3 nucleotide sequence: TGCGCCAGCAGTGACCCCCCGGGAGCCTACAATGAGCAGTTCTTC. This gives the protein CASSDPPGAYNEQFF.

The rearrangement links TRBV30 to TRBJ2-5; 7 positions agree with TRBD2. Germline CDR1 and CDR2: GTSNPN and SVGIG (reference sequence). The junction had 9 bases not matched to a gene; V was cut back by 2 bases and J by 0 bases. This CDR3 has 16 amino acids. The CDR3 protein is CAWSTRTRKYQETQYF. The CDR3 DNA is TGTGCCTGGAGTACCCGGACTAGGAAGTACCAAGAGACCCAGTACTTC.

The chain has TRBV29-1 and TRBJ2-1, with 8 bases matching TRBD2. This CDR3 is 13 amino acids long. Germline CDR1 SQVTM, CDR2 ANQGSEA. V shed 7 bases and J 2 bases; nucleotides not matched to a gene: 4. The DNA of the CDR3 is TGCAGCGAAATTAGCGGGACCTACAATGAGCAGTTCTTC. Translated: CSEISGTYNEQFF.

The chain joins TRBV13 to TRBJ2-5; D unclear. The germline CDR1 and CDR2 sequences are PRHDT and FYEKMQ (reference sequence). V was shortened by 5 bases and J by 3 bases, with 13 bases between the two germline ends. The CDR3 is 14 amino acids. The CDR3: CASSHKGGEETQYF. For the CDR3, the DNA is TGTGCCAGCAGCCATAAGGGTGGTGAAGAGACCCAGTACTTC.

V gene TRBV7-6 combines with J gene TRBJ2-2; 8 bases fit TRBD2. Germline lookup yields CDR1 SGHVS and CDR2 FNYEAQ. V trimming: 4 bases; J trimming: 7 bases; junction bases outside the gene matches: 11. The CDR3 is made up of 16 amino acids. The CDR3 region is CASSWDGRAEVGELFF. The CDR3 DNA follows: TGTGCCAGCAGCTGGGACGGGAGGGCCGAGGTCGGGGAGCTGTTTTTT.

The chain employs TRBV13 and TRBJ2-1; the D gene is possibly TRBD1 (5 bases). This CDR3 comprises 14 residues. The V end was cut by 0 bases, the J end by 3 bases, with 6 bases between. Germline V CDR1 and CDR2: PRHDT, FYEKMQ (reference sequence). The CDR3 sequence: CASSLGQDYNEQFF. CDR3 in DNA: TGTGCCAGCAGCTTAGGACAGGACTACAATGAGCAGTTCTTC.

The CDR3 region has the DNA TGTGCCAGCAGTTACGGGAGGGCTTTTGTGAATGAGCAGTTCTTC. Translated, it gives CASSYGRAFVNEQFF. The chain has TRBV27 and TRBJ2-1; TRBD2 agrees at 8 bases. Germline V gives CDR1 MNHEY, CDR2 SMNVEV (reference sequence). The junction had 9 bases not matched to a gene; V was cut back by 4 bases and J by 7 bases. This CDR3 comprises 15 residues.

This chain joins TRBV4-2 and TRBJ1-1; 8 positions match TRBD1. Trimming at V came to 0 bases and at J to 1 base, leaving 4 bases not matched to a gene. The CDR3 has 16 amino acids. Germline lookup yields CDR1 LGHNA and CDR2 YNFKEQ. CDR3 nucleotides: TGTGCCAGCAGCCAAGATCCAGACAGGGGGAACACTGAAGCTTTCTTT. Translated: CASSQDPDRGNTEAFF.

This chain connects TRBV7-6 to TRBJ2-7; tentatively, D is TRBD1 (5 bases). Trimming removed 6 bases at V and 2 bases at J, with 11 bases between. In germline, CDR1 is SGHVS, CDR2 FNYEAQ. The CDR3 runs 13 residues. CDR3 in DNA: TGTGCCAGCAGGGACACGGGCGCCTACGAGCAGTACTTC. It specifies CASRDTGAYEQYF.

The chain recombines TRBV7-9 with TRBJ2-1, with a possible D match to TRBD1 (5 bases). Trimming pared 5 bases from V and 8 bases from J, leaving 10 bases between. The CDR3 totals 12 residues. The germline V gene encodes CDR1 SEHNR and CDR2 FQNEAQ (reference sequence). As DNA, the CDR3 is TGTGCCAGCAGCCGCAGGGTTGATGAGCAGTTCTTC. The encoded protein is CASSRRVDEQFF. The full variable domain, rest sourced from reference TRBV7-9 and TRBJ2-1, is DTGVSQNPRHKITKRGQNVTFRCDPISEHNRLYWYRQTLGQGPEFLTYFQNEAQLEKSRLLSDRFSAERPKGSFSTLEIQRTEQGDSAMYLCASSRRVDEQFFGPGTRLTVL.

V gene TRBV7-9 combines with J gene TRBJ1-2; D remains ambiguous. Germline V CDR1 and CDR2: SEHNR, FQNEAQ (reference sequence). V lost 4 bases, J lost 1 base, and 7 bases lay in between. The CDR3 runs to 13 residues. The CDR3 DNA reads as TGTGCCAGCAGCTCGTATGATAACTATGGCTACACCTTC. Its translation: CASSSYDNYGYTF.

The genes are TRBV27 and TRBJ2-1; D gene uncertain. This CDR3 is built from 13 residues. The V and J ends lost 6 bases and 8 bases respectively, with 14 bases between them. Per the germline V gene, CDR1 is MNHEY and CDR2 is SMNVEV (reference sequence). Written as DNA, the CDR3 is TGTGCCAGCAGCCGAAATCCGGTCCATGAGCAGTTCTTC. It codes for CASSRNPVHEQFF.

CDR3 in DNA: TGCGCCAGTTCGGGACTCGCGCGGGACGAGCAGTACTTC. Translation gives CASSGLARDEQYF. The chain uses TRBV10-2 and TRBJ2-7; tentative D call: TRBD2 (6 bases). Germline-derived CDR1 and CDR2 are WSHSY and SAAADI. The CDR3 has 13 amino acids. Between the trimmed V and J ends, which lost 9 bases and 5 bases, there was a span of 17 bases.

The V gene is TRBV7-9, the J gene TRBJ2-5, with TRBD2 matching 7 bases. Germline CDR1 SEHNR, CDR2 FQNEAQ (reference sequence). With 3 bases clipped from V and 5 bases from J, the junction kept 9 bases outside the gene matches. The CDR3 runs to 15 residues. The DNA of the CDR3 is TGTGCCAGCAGCTTGGGGTCGAGGGGAGGGGAGACCCAGTACTTC. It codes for CASSLGSRGGETQYF.

The chain's CDR3 is CASSQIRYEQYF. CDR3 bases: TGTGCCAGCAGTCAAATACGCTACGAGCAGTACTTC. The V call is TRBV28, the J call TRBJ2-7; D gene uncertain. Trimming removed 5 bases from V and 3 bases from J, with 8 bases in between. The germline CDR1 and CDR2 sequences are MDHEN and SYDVKM. The CDR3 is 12 amino acids.

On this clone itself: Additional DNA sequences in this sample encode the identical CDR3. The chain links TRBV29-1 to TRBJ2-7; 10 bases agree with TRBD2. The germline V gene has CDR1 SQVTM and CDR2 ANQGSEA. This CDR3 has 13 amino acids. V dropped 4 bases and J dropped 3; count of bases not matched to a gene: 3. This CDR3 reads CSVAGTSVYEQYF. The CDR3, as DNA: TGCAGCGTTGCCGGGACTAGCGTCTACGAGCAGTACTTC.

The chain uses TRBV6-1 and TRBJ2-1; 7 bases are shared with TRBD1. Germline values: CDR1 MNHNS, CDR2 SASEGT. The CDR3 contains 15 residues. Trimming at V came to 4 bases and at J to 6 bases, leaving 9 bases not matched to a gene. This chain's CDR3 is CASSVTGNNPNEQFF. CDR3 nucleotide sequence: TGTGCCAGCAGTGTGACAGGGAACAACCCCAATGAGCAGTTCTTC.

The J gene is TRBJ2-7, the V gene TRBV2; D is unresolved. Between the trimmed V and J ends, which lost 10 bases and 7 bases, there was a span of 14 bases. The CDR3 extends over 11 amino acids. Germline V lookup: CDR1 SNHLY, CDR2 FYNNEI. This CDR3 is CATITTVEQYF. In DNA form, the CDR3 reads TGTGCCACTATCACGACTGTGGAGCAGTACTTC.

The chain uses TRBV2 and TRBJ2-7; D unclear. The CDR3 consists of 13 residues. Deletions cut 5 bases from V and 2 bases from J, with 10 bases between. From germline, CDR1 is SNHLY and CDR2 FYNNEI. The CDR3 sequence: CASSLSPAYEQYF. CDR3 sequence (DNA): TGTGCCAGCAGTCTGTCCCCTGCCTACGAGCAGTACTTC.

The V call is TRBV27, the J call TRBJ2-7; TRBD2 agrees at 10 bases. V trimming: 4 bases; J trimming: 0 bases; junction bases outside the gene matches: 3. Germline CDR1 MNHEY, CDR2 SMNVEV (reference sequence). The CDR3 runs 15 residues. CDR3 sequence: CASSSLAGSSYEQYF. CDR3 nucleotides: TGTGCCAGCAGTTCACTAGCGGGGAGCTCCTACGAGCAGTACTTC.

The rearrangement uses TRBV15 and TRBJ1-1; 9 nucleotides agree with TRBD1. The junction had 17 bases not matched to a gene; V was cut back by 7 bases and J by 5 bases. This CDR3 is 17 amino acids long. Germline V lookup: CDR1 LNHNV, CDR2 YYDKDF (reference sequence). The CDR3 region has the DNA TGTGCCACCACTATACAGGGGGCGAGTGTAGTTTGGACTGAAGCTTTCTTT. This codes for CATTIQGASVVWTEAFF.

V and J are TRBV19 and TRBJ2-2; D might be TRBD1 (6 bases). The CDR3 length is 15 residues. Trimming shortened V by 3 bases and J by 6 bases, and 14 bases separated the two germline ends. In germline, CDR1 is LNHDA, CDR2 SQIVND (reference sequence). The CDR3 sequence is CASSIFNRVAGELFF. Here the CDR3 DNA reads TGTGCCAGTAGTATTTTTAACAGGGTTGCCGGGGAGCTGTTTTTT.

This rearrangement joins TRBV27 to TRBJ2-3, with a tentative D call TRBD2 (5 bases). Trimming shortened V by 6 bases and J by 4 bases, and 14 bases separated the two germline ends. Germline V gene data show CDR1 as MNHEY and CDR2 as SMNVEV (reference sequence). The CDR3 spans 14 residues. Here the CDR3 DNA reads TGTGCCAGCAGCCGGGGATATCTTGCAGATACGCAGTATTTT. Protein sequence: CASSRGYLADTQYF.